Listed here are 17 T cell receptor beta chains from one sample, sequenced in a study of post-analysis software for immune sequencing data. Antigens of these TCRs are unknown. Study-level results: Comparison of patients with controls showed five TRBV segments more frequent in patients, TRBV5-6, TRBV5-1 and TRBV20-1 among them.

The authors incorporated unique molecular identifiers into the TCR beta cDNA libraries. In TCRdb, the PCR reads were re-called with MiXCR into one record per CDR3 protein. The table shows under 200,000 distinct CDR3 sequences, with 29% occurring only once. Sequencing was performed on blood. Source of these receptors: a girl aged 2 to 17 with multiple sclerosis.

The CDR3 DNA reads as TGCAGCGTCTCACCGGTCACAGGGGGTCGTGAAAAACTGTTTTTT. Protein product: CSVSPVTGGREKLFF. The chain links TRBV29-1 to TRBJ1-4, with 8 bases matching TRBD1. This CDR3 is built from 15 residues. Germline trimming cut 6 bases from V and 7 bases from J; bases unmatched to any gene: 13. Germline V gene sequence: CDR1 SQVTM, CDR2 ANQGSEA.

This clonotype was observed a handful of times. The chain is built from TRBV12-3 or TRBV12-4 and TRBJ2-7; TRBD2 agrees at 9 bases. V dropped 6 bases and J dropped 2; count of bases not matched to a gene: 5. The CDR3 contains 14 residues. The CDR3 loop is CASRTSGLTYEQYF. CDR3 in DNA: TGTGCCAGCAGGACTAGCGGACTGACCTACGAGCAGTACTTC.

This clonotype was observed a few times. The junction and the germline gene differ at one end; a read error may be behind it. The chain couples TRBV12-3 or TRBV12-4 to TRBJ2-3, with TRBD1 as a possible D gene (6 bases). This CDR3 comprises 16 residues. The CDR3 sequence is CASTRGQGSSTGTQYF. The CDR3 nucleotides are TGTGCCAGCACCAGGGGTCAGGGCTCTAGCACAGGTACGCAGTATTTT.

This clonotype has at least ten counts. This sequence joins TRBV3-1 and TRBJ2-5; D uncertain. CDR1 and CDR2 from the germline V gene are LGHDT and YNNKEL (reference sequence). The CDR3 contains 14 residues. Trimming removed 1 base at V and 0 bases at J, with 6 bases between. The CDR3 DNA follows: TGTGCCAGCAGCCAAGGTCACAACCAAGAGACCCAGTACTTC. Amino acid sequence: CASSQGHNQETQYF.

This clonotype has more than one count but fewer than ten. The chain recombines TRBV20-1 with TRBJ2-3; D uncertain. V was clipped by 6 bases and J by 3 bases, with 13 bases between them. There are 13 residues in the CDR3. The germline V gene has CDR1 DFQATT and CDR2 SNEGSKA (reference sequence). DNA of the CDR3: TGCAGTGCAGGCCCTTTAAGGACAGATACGCAGTATTTT. It is translated as CSAGPLRTDTQYF.

About this clonotype: Being one base from a much bigger clone, this may be a read error. The chain is built from TRBV6-5 and TRBJ2-1; no reliable D call. Germline V gives CDR1 MNHEY, CDR2 SVGAGI. V was trimmed by 5 bases and J by 2 bases, leaving 13 bases between them. CDR3 length: 15 residues. The CDR3 region is CASSKRLLAYNEQFF. The CDR3 region has the DNA TGTGCCAGCAGTAAAAGACTCCTCGCCTACAATGAGCAGTTCTTC.

In this sample, this clonotype turned up a few times. V and J are TRBV20-1 and TRBJ1-5, with D maybe TRBD1 (5 bases). Trimming pared 6 bases from V and 2 bases from J, leaving 14 bases between. The CDR3 runs to 14 residues. Germline V lookup: CDR1 DFQATT, CDR2 SNEGSKA (reference sequence). CDR3 in amino acids: CSARAGFRNQPQHF. DNA of the CDR3: TGCAGTGCCAGGGCCGGGTTTCGCAATCAGCCCCAGCATTTT.

This clonotype was recorded once. V usage is TRBV18 and J usage is TRBJ2-1, with D maybe TRBD2 (6 bases). This CDR3 comprises 13 residues. CDR1 is KGHSH, CDR2 LQKENI, per germline. The V gene lost 5 bases and the J gene lost 6 bases, with 11 bases spanning the gap. CDR3 sequence reads: CASSSGLSNEQFF. The CDR3 bases are TGTGCCAGCTCATCGGGACTGTCCAATGAGCAGTTCTTC. Drawing the rest from reference TRBV18 and TRBJ2-1, the complete variable domain is NAGVMQNPRHLVRRRGQEARLRCSPMKGHSHVYWYRQLPEEGLKFMVYLQKENIIDESGMPKERFSAEFPKEGPSILRIQQVVRGDSAAYFCASSSGLSNEQFFGPGTRLTVL.

The CDR3, as DNA: TGCGCCAGCAGCTTGGACAGGGAGAACGAAAAACTGTTTTTT. Residues: CASSLDRENEKLFF. The chain joins TRBV5-1 to TRBJ1-4, with a tentative D call TRBD1 (6 bases). This CDR3 has 14 amino acids. V lost 0 bases to trimming and J lost 8 bases, with 11 bases between them. Germline lookup yields CDR1 SGHRS and CDR2 YFSETQ.

Remarks on this clonotype: Sequence at one end of the junction differs from germline and may be a read error. The chain recombines TRBV5-5 with TRBJ1-4, with D unclear. The CDR3 sequence is 13 residues long. The germline V gene has CDR1 SGHKS and CDR2 YYEKEE (reference sequence). The CDR3 sequence is CANSFPTNEKLFF. Here the CDR3 DNA reads TGTGCCAACAGCTTCCCAACTAATGAAAAACTGTTTTTT. Looking up the rest from reference TRBV5-5 and TRBJ1-4 gives the full variable domain: DAGVTQSPTHLIKTRGQQVTLRCSPISGHKSVSWYQQVLGQGPQFIFQYYEKEERGRGNFPDRFSARQFPNYSSELNVNALLLGDSALYLCANSFPTNEKLFFGSGTQLSVL.

The J gene is TRBJ2-7, the V gene TRBV7-9, with D maybe TRBD1 (6 bases). This CDR3 has 15 residues. CDR1 is SEHNR, CDR2 FQNEAQ, per germline (reference sequence). V was trimmed by 2 bases and J by 5 bases, leaving 16 bases between them. CDR3 DNA: TGTGCCAGCAGCTTACCCGGGCAGGGGCTAGACGAGCAGTACTTC. This sequence encodes CASSLPGQGLDEQYF.

The chain couples TRBV6-5 to TRBJ2-3; D not certain. Per the germline V gene, CDR1 is MNHEY and CDR2 is SVGAGI. This CDR3 spans 12 amino acids. V was pared by 5 bases and J by 4 bases, with 7 bases between. The CDR3 nucleotides read TGTGCCAGCAGTAGCATATCAGATACGCAGTATTTT. Translating it yields CASSSISDTQYF.

CDR3 bases: TGCGCCAGCAGCTTGCGAATTAGCGGGCCCAACTCTGGGGCCAACGTCCTGACTTTC. This encodes CASSLRISGPNSGANVLTF. J is TRBJ2-6 and V is TRBV5-1; 7 nucleotides line up with TRBD2. The V segment lost 1 base and the J segment 0 bases; nucleotides outside the gene matches: 10. The CDR3 contains 19 residues. The germline CDR1 and CDR2 sequences are SGHRS and YFSETQ.

V is TRBV11-2 and J is TRBJ2-1; D is unclear. Germline V gene data show CDR1 as SGHAT and CDR2 as FQNNGV. Trimming removed 10 bases from V and 0 bases from J, with 19 bases in between. This CDR3 is 16 amino acids long. CDR3 sequence reads: CANSPLTTFSYNEQFF. CDR3 DNA: TGTGCCAACAGTCCCCTAACGACATTCTCCTACAATGAGCAGTTCTTC. Drawing the rest from reference TRBV11-2 and TRBJ2-1, the complete variable domain is EAGVAQSPRYKIIEKRQSVAFWCNPISGHATLYWYQQILGQGPKLLIQFQNNGVVDDSQLPKDRFSAERLKGVDSTLKIQPAKLEDSAVYLCANSPLTTFSYNEQFFGPGTRLTVL.

This clonotype was detected a few times. The gene calls are TRBV5-1 and TRBJ2-3; 11 nucleotides match TRBD2. V dropped 4 bases and J dropped 3; count of bases not matched to a gene: 4. Germline values: CDR1 SGHRS, CDR2 YFSETQ. This CDR3 spans 15 amino acids. The DNA of the CDR3 is TGCGCCAGCAGCAAGACTAGCGGGGTGACAGATACGCAGTATTTT. It is translated as CASSKTSGVTDTQYF.

This clonotype was recorded at least ten times. The genes are TRBV5-1 and TRBJ2-7; a weak D match, TRBD2 (6 bases). The CDR3 extends over 14 amino acids. Per the germline V gene, CDR1 is SGHRS and CDR2 is YFSETQ. The germline V and J ends were trimmed by 3 bases and 2 bases, with 12 bases remaining between them. The CDR3 DNA follows: TGCGCCAGCAGCTCGGGTGGCGGGGCCTACGAGCAGTACTTC. Translating gives CASSSGGGAYEQYF.

This sequence joins TRBV7-9 and TRBJ2-1, with D tentatively TRBD2 (6 bases). The germline gives CDR1 SEHNR, CDR2 FQNEAQ (reference sequence). This CDR3 spans 16 amino acids. Trimming shortened V by 5 bases and J by 3 bases, and 17 bases separated the two germline ends. The CDR3 DNA is TGTGCCAGCAGCCCCCTAAGTAGCGGAGGCTACAATGAGCAGTTCTTC. Amino acids: CASSPLSSGGYNEQFF. The full variable domain, with the rest looked up from reference TRBV7-9 and TRBJ2-1, is DTGVSQNPRHKITKRGQNVTFRCDPISEHNRLYWYRQTLGQGPEFLTYFQNEAQLEKSRLLSDRFSAERPKGSFSTLEIQRTEQGDSAMYLCASSPLSSGGYNEQFFGPGTRLTVL.